A selection of T cell receptor beta chains follows, all from one sample in a study of T cell changes during pregnancy in multiple sclerosis. Clones were read by immunoSEQ multiplex PCR, and TCRdb kept only the in-frame ones, dropping some. The table includes 60,000 to 85,000 clones, approximately 90% detected once. This specimen was peripheral blood, taken in the second trimester of pregnancy. Receptor source: a female donor with multiple sclerosis, enrolled in a pregnancy study. The conserved cysteine and the conserved F or W are not part of the CDR3 here.

v_call	j_call	cdr3_aa
TRBV5-5	TRBJ1-1	ASSWGTGANTEAF
TRBV6-4	TRBJ1-1	ASSDGQENTEAF
TRBV5-4	TRBJ2-3	ASSYRDRPTDTQY
TRBV7-3	TRBJ1-5	ASYRLNTESNQPQH
TRBV7-9	TRBJ1-3	ASSPGSSGNTIY
TRBV11-3	TRBJ2-1	ASSLDQGGSSKNNEQF
TRBV6-5	TRBJ1-1	ASRRDRGNTEAF
TRBV6-6	TRBJ1-6	ASSQTTGLSSPLH
TRBV6-6	TRBJ2-7	ASSYSSSGSYEQY
TRBV30	TRBJ2-1	AWSVNYNNEQF
TRBV19	TRBJ1-2	ASRNTGATLYGYT
TRBV6-5	TRBJ1-2	ASSLNRDRVYGYT
TRBV6-6	TRBJ2-7	ASRDGDRPYEQY
TRBV7-3	TRBJ2-5	ASSSGGETQY
TRBV9	TRBJ2-1	ASSVTREVYYNEQF
TRBV5-1	TRBJ2-1	ASSLAVGAHEQF
TRBV6-1	TRBJ1-5	ASKQGDQPQH